This T cell receptor beta chain was documented in a study of Graves' ophthalmopathy and Graves' hyperthyroidism. CDR3 length: 17 amino acids. From germline, CDR1 is MGHRA and CDR2 YSYEKL. The ends were cut back, 0 bases at V and 4 bases at J, with 16 bases in the middle. From RNA, the CDR3 regions of TCR beta chains were amplified and sequenced. Scientists carried out first-round RT-PCR using HTBI primers and then a second-round multiplex PCR. TCRdb re-called the multiplex PCR reads through MiXCR, storing one row per CDR3 protein. The data hold roughly 400,000 distinct CDR3 sequences, with about a sixth observed a single time. Study conclusions and caveats: Blood also carried most expanded thyroid clonotypes exceeding 0.001 frequency.

This clonotype was counted many times. What it binds is not known. The TCR comes from an adult woman with stable Graves' hyperthyroidism. The sample taken for sequencing was peripheral blood. The chain combines TRBV4-1 with TRBJ1-3; D remains ambiguous. CDR3 DNA sequence: TGCGCCAGCAGCCAAGATCTTCATTCAAATGGAGGAAACACCATATATTTT. This translates into CASSQDLHSNGGNTIYF.